Listed below are T cell receptor beta chains from one sample, sequenced in a study of OX40 agonist ivuxolimab in advanced cancers. This table comes from immunoSEQ multiplex PCR, and its TCRdb copy is limited to in-frame clones, with some not included. The sample lists over 60,000 clones, 75% to 90% occurring once. The sequences come from CD4+ or CD8+ T cells sorted from blood, collected in a trial of the OX40 agonist ivuxolimab. All receptors come from an adult with an advanced solid tumor such as melanoma, head and neck, liver or kidney cancer. Both conserved end residues are part of each CDR3. Each record gives: clone size, V gene, J gene, D gene, CDR3 DNA, CDR3 protein. A D gene is named only where the DNA matches it firmly. Only part of the rows carry a size: once, few, many, or a class if the clone is expanded.

>.|TRBV19|TRBJ1-1|.
TGTGCCAGTAGTATGCCGGCAGGGGCTAACACTGAAGCTTTCTTT
CASSMPAGANTEAFF
>once|TRBV4-1|TRBJ1-6|TRBD1
TGCGCCAGCAGCCTAGAGGGACAGCTCCTAAATTCACCCCTCCACTTT
CASSLEGQLLNSPLHF
>.|TRBV18|TRBJ1-1|TRBD1
TGTGCCAGCTCACCACCGTCCCGGGCAGGGGGCGCCGGGAACACTGAAGCTTTCTTT
CASSPPSRAGGAGNTEAFF
>.|TRBV19|TRBJ1-2|TRBD1
TGTGCCAGTAGTCCGGGACAGGTGGATGGCTACACCTTC
CASSPGQVDGYTF
>.|TRBV9|TRBJ2-7|.
TGTGCCAGCAGCGTAGATCCCCCCTACGAGCAGTACTTC
CASSVDPPYEQYF
>.|TRBV7-8|TRBJ2-1|TRBD2
TGTGCCAGCAGCGGACCGACTAGCGGGGGGGCCATTGAGCAGTTCTTC
CASSGPTSGGAIEQFF
>.|TRBV2|TRBJ2-1|.
TGTGCCAGCAGTGGGACTACTTACAATGAGCAGTTCTTC
CASSGTTYNEQFF
>.|TRBV11-2|TRBJ1-1|TRBD1
TGTGCCAGCAGCTTAGATCTGACAGGGGCCCCGAACACTGAAGCTTTCTTT
CASSLDLTGAPNTEAFF
>.|TRBV9|TRBJ2-2|.
TGTGCCAGCAGCATAACAGAAAACACCGGGGAGCTGTTTTTT
CASSITENTGELFF
>.|TRBV28|TRBJ2-3|.
TGTGCCAGCAGCCCCCTCCCCGTACATACGCAGTATTTT
CASSPLPVHTQYF
>few|TRBV11-2|TRBJ2-3|.
TGTGCCAGCGCTCGGGACTTCTATACGCAGTATTTT
CASARDFYTQYF
>.|TRBV5-8|TRBJ2-7|.
TGTGCCAGCAGCTTGGGGAGGGCGGGGCACGAACAGTACTTC
CASSLGRAGHEQYF
>.|TRBV11-2|TRBJ2-2|TRBD2
TGTGCCAGCAGCCCCCTTAGCGGGAGGGGCCCCGGGGAGCTGTTTTTT
CASSPLSGRGPGELFF
>.|TRBV27|TRBJ1-2|TRBD1
TGTGCCAGCAGTATAAGGACAGGGGTCGGCTACACCTTC
CASSIRTGVGYTF
>.|TRBV11-2|TRBJ1-4|.
TGTGCCAGCAGCCCCGACCTTAATGAAAAACTGTTTTTT
CASSPDLNEKLFF
>.|TRBV19|TRBJ2-2|.
TGTGCCAGTAGTTTAGCGGCAATGAACACCGGGGAGCTGTTTTTT
CASSLAAMNTGELFF
>.|TRBV30|TRBJ1-2|.
TGTGCCTGGAGTGCGAGTAGATCCGGTGGCTACACCTTC
CAWSASRSGGYTF